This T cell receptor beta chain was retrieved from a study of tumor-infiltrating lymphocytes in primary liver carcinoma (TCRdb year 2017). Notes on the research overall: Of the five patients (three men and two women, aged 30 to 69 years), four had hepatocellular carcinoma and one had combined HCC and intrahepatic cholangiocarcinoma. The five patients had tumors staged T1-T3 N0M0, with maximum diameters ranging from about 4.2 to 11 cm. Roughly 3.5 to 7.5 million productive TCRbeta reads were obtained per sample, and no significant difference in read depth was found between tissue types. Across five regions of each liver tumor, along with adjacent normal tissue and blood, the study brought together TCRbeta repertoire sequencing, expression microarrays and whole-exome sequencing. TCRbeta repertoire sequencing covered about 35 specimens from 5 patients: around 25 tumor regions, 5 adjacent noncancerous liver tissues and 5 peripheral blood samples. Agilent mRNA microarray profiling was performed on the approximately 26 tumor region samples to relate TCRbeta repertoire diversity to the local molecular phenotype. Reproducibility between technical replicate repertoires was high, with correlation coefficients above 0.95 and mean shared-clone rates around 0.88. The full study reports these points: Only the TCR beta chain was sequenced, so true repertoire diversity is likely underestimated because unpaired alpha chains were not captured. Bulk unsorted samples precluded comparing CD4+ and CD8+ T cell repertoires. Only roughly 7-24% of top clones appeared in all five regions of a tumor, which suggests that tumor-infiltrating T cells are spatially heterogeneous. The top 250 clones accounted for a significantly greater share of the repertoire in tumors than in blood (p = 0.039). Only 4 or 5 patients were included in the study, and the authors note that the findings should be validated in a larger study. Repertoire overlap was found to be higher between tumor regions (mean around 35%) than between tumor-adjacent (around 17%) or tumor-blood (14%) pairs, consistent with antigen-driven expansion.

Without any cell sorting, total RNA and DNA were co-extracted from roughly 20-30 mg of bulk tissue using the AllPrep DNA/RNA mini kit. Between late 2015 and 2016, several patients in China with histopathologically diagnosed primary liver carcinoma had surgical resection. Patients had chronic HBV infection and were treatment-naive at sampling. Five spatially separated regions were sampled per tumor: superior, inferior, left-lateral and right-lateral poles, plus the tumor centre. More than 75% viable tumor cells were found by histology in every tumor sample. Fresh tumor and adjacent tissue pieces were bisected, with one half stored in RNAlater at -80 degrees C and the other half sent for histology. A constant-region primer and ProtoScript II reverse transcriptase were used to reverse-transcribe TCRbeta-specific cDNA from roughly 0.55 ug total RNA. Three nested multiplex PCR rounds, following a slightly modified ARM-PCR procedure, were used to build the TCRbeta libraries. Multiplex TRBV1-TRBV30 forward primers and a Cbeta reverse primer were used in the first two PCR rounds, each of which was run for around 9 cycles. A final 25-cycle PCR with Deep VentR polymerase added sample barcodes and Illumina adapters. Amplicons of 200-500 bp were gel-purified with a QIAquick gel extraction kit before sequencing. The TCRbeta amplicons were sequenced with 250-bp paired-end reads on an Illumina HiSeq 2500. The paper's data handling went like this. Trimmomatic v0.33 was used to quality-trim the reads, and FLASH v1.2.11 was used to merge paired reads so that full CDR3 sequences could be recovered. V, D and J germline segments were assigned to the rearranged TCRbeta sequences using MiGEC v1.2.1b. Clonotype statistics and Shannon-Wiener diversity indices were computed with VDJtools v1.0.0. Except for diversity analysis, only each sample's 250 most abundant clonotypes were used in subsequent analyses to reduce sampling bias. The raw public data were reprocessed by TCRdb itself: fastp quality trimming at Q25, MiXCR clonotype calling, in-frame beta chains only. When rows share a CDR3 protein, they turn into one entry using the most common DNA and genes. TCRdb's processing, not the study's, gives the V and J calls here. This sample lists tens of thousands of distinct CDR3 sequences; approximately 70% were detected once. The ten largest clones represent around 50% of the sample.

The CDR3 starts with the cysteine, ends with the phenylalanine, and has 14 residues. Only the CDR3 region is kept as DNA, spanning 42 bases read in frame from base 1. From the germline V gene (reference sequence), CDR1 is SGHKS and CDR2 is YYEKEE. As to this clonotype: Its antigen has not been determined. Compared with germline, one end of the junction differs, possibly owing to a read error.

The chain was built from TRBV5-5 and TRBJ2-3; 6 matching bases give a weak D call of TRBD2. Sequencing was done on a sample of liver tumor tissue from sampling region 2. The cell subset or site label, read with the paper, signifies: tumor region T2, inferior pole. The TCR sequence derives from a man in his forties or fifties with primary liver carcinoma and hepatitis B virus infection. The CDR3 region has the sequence CTSSLGTYTGTQYF. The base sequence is TGTACCAGCAGCTTGGGGACTTACACAGGTACGCAGTATTTT.